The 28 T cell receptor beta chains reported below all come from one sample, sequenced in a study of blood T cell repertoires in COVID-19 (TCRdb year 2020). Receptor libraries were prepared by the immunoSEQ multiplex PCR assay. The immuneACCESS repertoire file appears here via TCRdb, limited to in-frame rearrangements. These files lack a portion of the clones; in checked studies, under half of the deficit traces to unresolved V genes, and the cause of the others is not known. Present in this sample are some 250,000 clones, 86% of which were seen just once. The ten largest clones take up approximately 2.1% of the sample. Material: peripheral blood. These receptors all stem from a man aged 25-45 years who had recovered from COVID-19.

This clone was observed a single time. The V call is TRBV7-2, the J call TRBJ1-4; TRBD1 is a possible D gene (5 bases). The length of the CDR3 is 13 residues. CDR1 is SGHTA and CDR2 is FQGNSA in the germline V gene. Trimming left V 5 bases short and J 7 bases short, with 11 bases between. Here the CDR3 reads CASSITGGEKLFF. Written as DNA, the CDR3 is TGTGCCAGCAGCATAACGGGGGGTGAAAAACTGTTTTTT.

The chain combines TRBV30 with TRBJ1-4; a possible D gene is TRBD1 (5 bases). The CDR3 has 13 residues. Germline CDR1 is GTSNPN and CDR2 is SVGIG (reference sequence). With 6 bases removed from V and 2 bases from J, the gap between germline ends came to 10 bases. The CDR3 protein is CACLAGTNEKLFF. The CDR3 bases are TGTGCCTGTCTGGCAGGGACTAATGAAAAACTGTTTTTT. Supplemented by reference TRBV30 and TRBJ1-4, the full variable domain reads SQTIHQWPATLVQPVGSPLSLECTVEGTSNPNLYWYRQAAGRGLQLLFYSVGIGQISSEVPQNLSASRPQDRQFILSSKKLLLSDSGFYLCACLAGTNEKLFFGSGTQLSVL.

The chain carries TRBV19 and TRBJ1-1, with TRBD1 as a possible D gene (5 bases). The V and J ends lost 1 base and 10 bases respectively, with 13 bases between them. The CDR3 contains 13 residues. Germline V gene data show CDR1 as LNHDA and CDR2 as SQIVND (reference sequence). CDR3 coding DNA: TGTGCCAGTAGTATAGGGGACCTGGGGGGAGCTTTCTTT. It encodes CASSIGDLGGAFF.

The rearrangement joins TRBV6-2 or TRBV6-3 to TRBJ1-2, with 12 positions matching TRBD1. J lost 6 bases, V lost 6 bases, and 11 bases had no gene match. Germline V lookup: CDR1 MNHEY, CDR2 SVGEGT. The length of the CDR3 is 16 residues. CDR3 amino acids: CASSHPGQGAKDGYTF. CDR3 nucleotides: TGTGCCAGCAGCCATCCGGGACAGGGGGCGAAGGATGGCTACACCTTC.

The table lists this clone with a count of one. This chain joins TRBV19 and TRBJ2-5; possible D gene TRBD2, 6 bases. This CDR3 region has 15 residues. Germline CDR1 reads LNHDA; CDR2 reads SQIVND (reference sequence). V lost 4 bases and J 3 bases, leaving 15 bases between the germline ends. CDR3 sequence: CASSNWDSLKETQYF. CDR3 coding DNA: TGTGCCAGTAGTAACTGGGACTCGCTGAAAGAGACCCAGTACTTC.

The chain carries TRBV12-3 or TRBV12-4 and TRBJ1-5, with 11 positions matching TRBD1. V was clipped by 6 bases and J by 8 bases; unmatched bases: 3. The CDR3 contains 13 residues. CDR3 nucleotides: TGTGCCAGCAGGGGGACAGGGGGAAAGCCCCAGCATTTT. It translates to CASRGTGGKPQHF.

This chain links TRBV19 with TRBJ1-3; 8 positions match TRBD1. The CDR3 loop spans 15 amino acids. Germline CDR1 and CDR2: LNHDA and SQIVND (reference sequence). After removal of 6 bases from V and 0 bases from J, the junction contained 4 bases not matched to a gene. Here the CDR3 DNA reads TGTGCCAGTAGCGACAGGGGTAGCTCTGGAAACACCATATATTTT. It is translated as CASSDRGSSGNTIYF.

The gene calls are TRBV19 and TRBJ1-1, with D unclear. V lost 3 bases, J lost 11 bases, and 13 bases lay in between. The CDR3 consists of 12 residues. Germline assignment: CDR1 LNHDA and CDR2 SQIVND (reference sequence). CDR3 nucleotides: TGTGCCAGTAGTATCGGGATCAAAACGGCTTTCTTT. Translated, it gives CASSIGIKTAFF.

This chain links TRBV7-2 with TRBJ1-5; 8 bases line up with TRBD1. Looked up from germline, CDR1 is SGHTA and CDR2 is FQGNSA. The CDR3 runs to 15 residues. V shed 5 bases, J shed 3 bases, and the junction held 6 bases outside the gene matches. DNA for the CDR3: TGTGCCAGCAGCCCAATGGGACAGGTCAATCAGCCCCAGCATTTT. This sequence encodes CASSPMGQVNQPQHF.

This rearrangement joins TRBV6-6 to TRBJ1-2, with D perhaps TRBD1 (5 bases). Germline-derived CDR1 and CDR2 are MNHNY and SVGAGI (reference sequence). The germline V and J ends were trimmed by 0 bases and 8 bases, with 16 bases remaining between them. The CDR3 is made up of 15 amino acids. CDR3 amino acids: CASSYSIDRTFGYTF. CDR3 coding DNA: TGTGCCAGCAGTTACTCGATCGACAGAACCTTCGGCTACACCTTC.

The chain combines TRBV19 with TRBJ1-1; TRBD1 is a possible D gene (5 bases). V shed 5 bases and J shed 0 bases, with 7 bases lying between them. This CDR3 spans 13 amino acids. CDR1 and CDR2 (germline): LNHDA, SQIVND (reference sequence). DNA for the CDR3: TGTGCCAGTAGTGTGACAGTGAACACTGAAGCTTTCTTT. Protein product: CASSVTVNTEAFF.

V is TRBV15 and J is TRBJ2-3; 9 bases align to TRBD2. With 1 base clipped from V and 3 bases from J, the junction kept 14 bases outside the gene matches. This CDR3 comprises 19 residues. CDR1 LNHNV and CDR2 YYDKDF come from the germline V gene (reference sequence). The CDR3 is CATSRASGTSRVQTDTQYF. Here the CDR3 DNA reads TGTGCCACCAGCAGAGCCTCCGGGACTAGCAGGGTTCAGACAGATACGCAGTATTTT.

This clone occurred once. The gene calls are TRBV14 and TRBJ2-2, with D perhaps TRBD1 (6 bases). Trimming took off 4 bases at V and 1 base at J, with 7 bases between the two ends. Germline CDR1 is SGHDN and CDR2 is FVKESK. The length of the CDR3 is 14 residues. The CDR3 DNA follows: TGTGCCAGCAGCCTACAGGGGAACACCGGGGAGCTGTTTTTT. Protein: CASSLQGNTGELFF.

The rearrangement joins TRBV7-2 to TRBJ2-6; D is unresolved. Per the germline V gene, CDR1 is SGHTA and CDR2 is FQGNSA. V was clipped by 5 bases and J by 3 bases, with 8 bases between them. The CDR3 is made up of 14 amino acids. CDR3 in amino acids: CASSPNSGANVLTF. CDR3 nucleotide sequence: TGTGCCAGCAGCCCTAATAGTGGGGCCAACGTCCTGACTTTC. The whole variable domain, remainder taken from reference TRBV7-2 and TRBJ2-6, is GAGVSQSPSNKVTEKGKDVELRCDPISGHTALYWYRQSLGQGLEFLIYFQGNSAPDKSGLPSDRFSAERTGGSVSTLTIQRTQQEDSAVYLCASSPNSGANVLTFGAGSRLTVL.

This chain's CDR3 is CASSLPGWGGDEQYF. In DNA, the CDR3 is TGTGCCAGCAGCTTGCCCGGGTGGGGGGGCGACGAGCAGTACTTC. This chain uses TRBV5-4 with TRBJ2-7; a possible D gene is TRBD2 (7 bases). CDR3 size: 15 residues. In germline, CDR1 is SGHNT, CDR2 YYREEE (reference sequence). V dropped 1 base and J dropped 5 bases, with 16 bases sitting between them.

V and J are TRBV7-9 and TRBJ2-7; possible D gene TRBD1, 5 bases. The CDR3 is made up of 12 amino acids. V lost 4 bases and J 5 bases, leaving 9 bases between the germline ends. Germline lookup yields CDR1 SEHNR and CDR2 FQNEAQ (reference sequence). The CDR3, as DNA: TGTGCCAGCAGCTCTACCAGGGACGAGCAGTACTTC. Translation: CASSSTRDEQYF. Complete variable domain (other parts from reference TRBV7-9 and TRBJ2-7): DTGVSQNPRHKITKRGQNVTFRCDPISEHNRLYWYRQTLGQGPEFLTYFQNEAQLEKSRLLSDRFSAERPKGSFSTLEIQRTEQGDSAMYLCASSSTRDEQYFGPGTRLTVT.

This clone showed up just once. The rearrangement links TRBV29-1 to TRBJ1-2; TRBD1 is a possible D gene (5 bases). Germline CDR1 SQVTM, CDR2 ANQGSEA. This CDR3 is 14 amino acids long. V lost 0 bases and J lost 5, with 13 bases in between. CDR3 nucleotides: TGCAGCGTTGAAGATGGGGGGATAGTATATGGCTACACCTTC. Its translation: CSVEDGGIVYGYTF.

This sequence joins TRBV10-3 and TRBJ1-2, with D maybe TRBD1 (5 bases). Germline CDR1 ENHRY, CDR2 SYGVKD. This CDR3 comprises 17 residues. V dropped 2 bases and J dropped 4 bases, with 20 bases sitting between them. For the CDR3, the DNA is TGTGCCATCAGTGAGGGACGGGGGACTACCGGGACCTATGGCTACACCTTC. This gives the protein CAISEGRGTTGTYGYTF.

The CDR3 DNA reads TGTGCCAGCAGCTTGGGGGCGTCGGGGGAACATTTT. It encodes CASSLGASGEHF. The J gene is TRBJ1-5, the V gene TRBV5-6, with D perhaps TRBD1 (5 bases). The CDR3 sequence is 12 residues long. Germline values: CDR1 SGHDT, CDR2 YYEEEE. Trimming removed 0 bases from V and 16 bases from J, with 14 bases in between.

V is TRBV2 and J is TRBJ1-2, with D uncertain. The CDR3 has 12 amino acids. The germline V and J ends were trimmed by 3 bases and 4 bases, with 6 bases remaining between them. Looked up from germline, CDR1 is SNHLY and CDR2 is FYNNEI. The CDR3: CASSDRGYGYTF. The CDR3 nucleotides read TGTGCCAGCAGTGATCGCGGCTATGGCTACACCTTC.

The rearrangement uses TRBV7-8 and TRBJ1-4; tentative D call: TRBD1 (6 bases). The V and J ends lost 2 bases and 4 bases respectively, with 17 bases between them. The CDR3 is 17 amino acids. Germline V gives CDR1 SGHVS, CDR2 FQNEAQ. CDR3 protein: CASSLSRNRADNEKLFF. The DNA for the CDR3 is TGTGCCAGCAGCTTATCGAGAAACAGGGCCGATAATGAAAAACTGTTTTTT. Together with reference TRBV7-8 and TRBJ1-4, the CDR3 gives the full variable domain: GAGVSQSPRYKVAKRGQDVALRCDPISGHVSLFWYQQALGQGPEFLTYFQNEAQLDKSGLPSDRFFAERPEGSVSTLKIQRTQQEDSAVYLCASSLSRNRADNEKLFFGSGTQLSVL.

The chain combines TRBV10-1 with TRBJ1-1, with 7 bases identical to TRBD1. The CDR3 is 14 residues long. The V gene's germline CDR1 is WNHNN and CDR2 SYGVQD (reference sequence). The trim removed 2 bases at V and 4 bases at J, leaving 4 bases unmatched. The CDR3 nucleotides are TGCGCCAGCAGTGAGACAGGGGCGGGCACTGAAGCTTTCTTT. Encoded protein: CASSETGAGTEAFF.

CDR3 protein: CASSDRVVNYGYTF. The CDR3 coding sequence is TGTGCCAGTTCGGACAGGGTCGTTAACTATGGCTACACCTTC. This sequence joins TRBV19 and TRBJ1-2, with 8 positions matching TRBD1. The CDR3 spans 14 residues. In germline, CDR1 is LNHDA, CDR2 SQIVND (reference sequence). V shed 8 bases, J shed 1 base, and the junction held 6 bases outside the gene matches. Filled out from reference TRBV19 and TRBJ1-2, the complete variable domain reads DGGITQSPKYLFRKEGQNVTLSCEQNLNHDAMYWYRQDPGQGLRLIYYSQIVNDFQKGDIAEGYSVSREKKESFPLTVTSAQKNPTAFYLCASSDRVVNYGYTFGSGTRLTVV.

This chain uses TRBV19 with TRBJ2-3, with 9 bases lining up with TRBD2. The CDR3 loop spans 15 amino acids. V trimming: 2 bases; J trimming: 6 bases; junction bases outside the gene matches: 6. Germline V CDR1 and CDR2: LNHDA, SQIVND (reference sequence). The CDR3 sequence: CASSILAGGEDTQYF. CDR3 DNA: TGTGCCAGTAGTATATTGGCGGGGGGGGAGGATACGCAGTATTTT.

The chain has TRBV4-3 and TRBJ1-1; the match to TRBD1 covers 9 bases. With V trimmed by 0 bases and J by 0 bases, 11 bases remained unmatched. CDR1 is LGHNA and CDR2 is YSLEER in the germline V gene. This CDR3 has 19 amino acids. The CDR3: CASSQDPTTGGYMNTEAFF. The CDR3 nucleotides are TGCGCCAGCAGCCAAGATCCGACGACAGGGGGATATATGAACACTGAAGCTTTCTTT.

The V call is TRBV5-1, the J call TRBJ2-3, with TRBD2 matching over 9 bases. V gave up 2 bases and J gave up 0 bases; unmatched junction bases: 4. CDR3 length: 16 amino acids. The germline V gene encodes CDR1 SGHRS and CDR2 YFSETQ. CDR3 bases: TGCGCCAGCAGCTTCGAGCGGGGGGAAAGCACAGATACGCAGTATTTT. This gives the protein CASSFERGESTDTQYF.

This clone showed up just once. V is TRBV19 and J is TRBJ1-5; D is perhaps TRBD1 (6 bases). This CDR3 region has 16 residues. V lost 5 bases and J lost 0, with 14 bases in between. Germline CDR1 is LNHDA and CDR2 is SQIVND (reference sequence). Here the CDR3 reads CASSFDRRYSNQPQHF. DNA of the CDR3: TGTGCCAGTAGTTTTGACAGGAGATATAGCAATCAGCCCCAGCATTTT.

In DNA form, the CDR3 reads TGTGCCAGCAGCTTAGGTTTCAGTGAGCAGTTCTTC. This sequence encodes CASSLGFSEQFF. The V call is TRBV11-3, the J call TRBJ2-1; D unclear. The V gene lost 1 base and the J gene lost 9 bases, with 7 bases spanning the gap. Germline V gives CDR1 SGHNT, CDR2 YENEEA. This CDR3 contains 12 residues.